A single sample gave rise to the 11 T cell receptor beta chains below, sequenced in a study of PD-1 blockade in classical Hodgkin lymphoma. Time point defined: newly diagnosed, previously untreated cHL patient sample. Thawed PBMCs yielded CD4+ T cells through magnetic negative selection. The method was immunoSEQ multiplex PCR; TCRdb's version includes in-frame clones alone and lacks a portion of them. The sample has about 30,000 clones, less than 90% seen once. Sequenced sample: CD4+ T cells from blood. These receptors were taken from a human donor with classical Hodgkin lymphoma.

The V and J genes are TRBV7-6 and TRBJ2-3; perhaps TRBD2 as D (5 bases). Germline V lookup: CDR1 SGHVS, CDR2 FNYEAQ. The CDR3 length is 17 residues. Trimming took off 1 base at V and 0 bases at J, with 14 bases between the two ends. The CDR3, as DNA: TGTGCCAGCAGCTTAGTGAGCGCGGGTACCAGCACAGATACGCAGTATTTT. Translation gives CASSLVSAGTSTDTQYF.

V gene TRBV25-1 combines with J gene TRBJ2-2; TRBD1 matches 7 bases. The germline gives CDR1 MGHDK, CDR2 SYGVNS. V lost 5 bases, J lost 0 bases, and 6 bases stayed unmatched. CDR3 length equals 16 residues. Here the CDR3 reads CASSRTGVANTGELFF. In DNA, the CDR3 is TGTGCCAGCAGTAGAACAGGGGTTGCGAACACCGGGGAGCTGTTTTTT. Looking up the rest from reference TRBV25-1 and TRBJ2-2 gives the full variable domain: EADIYQTPRYLVIGTGKKITLECSQTMGHDKMYWYQQDPGMELHLIHYSYGVNSTEKGDLSSESTVSRIRTEHFPLTLESARPSHTSQYLCASSRTGVANTGELFFGEGSRLTVL.

As DNA, the CDR3 is TGTGCCAGTGACAGGGGTTCCCTATCCTACAATGAGCAGTTCTTC. Translation: CASDRGSLSYNEQFF. The chain employs TRBV19 and TRBJ2-1; 8 bases fit TRBD1. Germline assignment: CDR1 LNHDA and CDR2 SQIVND (reference sequence). Unmatched junction bases numbered 7, after V lost 8 bases and J lost 1 base. The CDR3 contains 15 residues.

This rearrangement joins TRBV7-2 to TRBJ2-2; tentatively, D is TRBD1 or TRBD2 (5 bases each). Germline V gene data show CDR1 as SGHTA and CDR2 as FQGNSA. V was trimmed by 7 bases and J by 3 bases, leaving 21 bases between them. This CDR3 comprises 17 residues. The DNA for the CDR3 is TGTGCCAGCACCCTAGAGGTGGGTCGGGACCACACCGGGGAGCTGTTTTTT. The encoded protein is CASTLEVGRDHTGELFF. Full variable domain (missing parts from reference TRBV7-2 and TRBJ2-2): GAGVSQSPSNKVTEKGKDVELRCDPISGHTALYWYRQSLGQGLEFLIYFQGNSAPDKSGLPSDRFSAERTGGSVSTLTIQRTQQEDSAVYLCASTLEVGRDHTGELFFGEGSRLTVL.

The CDR3 is CASSTLAESSYNEQFF. Written as DNA, the CDR3 is TGTGCCAGTAGTACCCTAGCAGAGAGCTCCTACAATGAGCAGTTCTTC. V and J are TRBV19 and TRBJ2-1, with D possibly being TRBD2 (5 bases). Germline assignment: CDR1 LNHDA and CDR2 SQIVND (reference sequence). Trimming pared 4 bases from V and 0 bases from J, leaving 13 bases between. The CDR3 spans 16 residues. Based on the CDR3 plus reference TRBV19 and TRBJ2-1, the full variable domain is DGGITQSPKYLFRKEGQNVTLSCEQNLNHDAMYWYRQDPGQGLRLIYYSQIVNDFQKGDIAEGYSVSREKKESFPLTVTSAQKNPTAFYLCASSTLAESSYNEQFFGPGTRLTVL.

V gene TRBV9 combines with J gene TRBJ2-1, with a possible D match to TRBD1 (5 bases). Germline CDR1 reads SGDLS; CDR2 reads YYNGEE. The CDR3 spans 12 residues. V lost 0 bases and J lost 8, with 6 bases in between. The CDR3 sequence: CASSVAGHEQFF. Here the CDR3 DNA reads TGTGCCAGCAGCGTAGCAGGGCATGAGCAGTTCTTC.

The CDR3 sequence is CASAGTGQNQPQHF. CDR3 DNA sequence: TGTGCCAGCGCTGGTACAGGCCAGAATCAGCCCCAGCATTTT. The rearrangement links TRBV6-1 to TRBJ1-5, with TRBD1 as a possible D gene (5 bases). Trimming cost V 8 bases and J 4 bases, with 15 bases left between them. The CDR3 runs 14 residues. Germline V gene lookup returns CDR1 MNHNS and CDR2 SASEGT.

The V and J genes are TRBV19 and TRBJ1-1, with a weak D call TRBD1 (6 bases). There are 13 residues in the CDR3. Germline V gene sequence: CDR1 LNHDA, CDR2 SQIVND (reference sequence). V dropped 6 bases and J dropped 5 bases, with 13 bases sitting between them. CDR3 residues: CASRWARGTEAFF. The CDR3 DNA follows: TGTGCCAGTAGATGGGCAAGGGGGACTGAAGCTTTCTTT.

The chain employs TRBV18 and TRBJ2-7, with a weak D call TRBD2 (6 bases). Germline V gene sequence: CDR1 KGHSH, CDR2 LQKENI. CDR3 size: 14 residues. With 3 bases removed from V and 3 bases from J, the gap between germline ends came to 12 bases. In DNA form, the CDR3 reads TGTGCCAGCTCACCTGTGGGGGGAAACTACGAGCAGTACTTC. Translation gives CASSPVGGNYEQYF.

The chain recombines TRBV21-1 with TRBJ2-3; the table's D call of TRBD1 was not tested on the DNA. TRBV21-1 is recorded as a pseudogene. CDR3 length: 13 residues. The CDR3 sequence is CASSRGSTDTQYF. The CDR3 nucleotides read TGTGCCAGCTCCAGGGGTAGCACAGATACGCAGTATTTT.

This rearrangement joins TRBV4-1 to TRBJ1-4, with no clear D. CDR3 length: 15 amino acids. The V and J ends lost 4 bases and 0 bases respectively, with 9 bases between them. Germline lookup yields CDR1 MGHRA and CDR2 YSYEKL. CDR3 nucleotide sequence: TGCGCCAGCAGCCGTCCAGGATCAACTAATGAAAAACTGTTTTTT. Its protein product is CASSRPGSTNEKLFF.